One sample yielded the 18 T cell receptor beta chains listed below, sequenced in a study of cytomegalovirus exposure and HLA in healthy donors. PCR involved 60 Vbeta and 13 Jbeta primers. Some clones are missing from TCRdb's copy, which holds only in-frame ones; the method was immunoSEQ multiplex PCR. In the table there are about 120,000 clones, about 80% of which are singletons. The specimen was PBMCs. Receptor source: a female donor in good health and CMV-seronegative.

This sequence joins TRBV5-6 and TRBJ1-2; D may be TRBD1 (5 bases). CDR3 length: 14 amino acids. Per germline, CDR1 SGHDT and CDR2 YYEEEE. V was clipped by 0 bases and J by 5 bases, with 11 bases between them. In DNA form, the CDR3 reads TGTGCCAGCAGCTTGGGACAGCTATCATATGGCTACACCTTC. Translating gives CASSLGQLSYGYTF. Supplemented by reference TRBV5-6 and TRBJ1-2, the full variable domain reads DAGVTQSPTHLIKTRGQQVTLRCSPKSGHDTVSWYQQALGQGPQFIFQYYEEEERQRGNFPDRFSGHQFPNYSSELNVNALLLGDSALYLCASSLGQLSYGYTFGSGTRLTVV.

This rearrangement joins TRBV6-4 to TRBJ1-1; D is unresolved. The CDR3 is made up of 12 amino acids. V was pared by 5 bases and J by 6 bases, with 10 bases between. Germline values: CDR1 MRHNA, CDR2 SNTAGT. CDR3: CASSRERPEAFF. DNA for the CDR3: TGTGCCAGCAGTCGCGAGAGGCCTGAAGCTTTCTTT.

This clone has a handful of counts. The chain couples TRBV6-6 to TRBJ1-4; D perhaps matches TRBD1 (6 bases). V lost 6 bases to trimming and J lost 8 bases, with 19 bases between them. This CDR3 is 15 amino acids long. Germline CDR1 MNHNY, CDR2 SVGAGI (reference sequence). CDR3 sequence reads: CASSRTGTLGEKLFF. Here the CDR3 DNA reads TGTGCCAGCAGCCGAACCGGGACACTGGGGGAAAAACTGTTTTTT.

The rearrangement links TRBV25-1 to TRBJ1-2; 8 positions agree with TRBD1. V shed 1 base and J 8 bases; nucleotides not matched to a gene: 6. This CDR3 contains 14 residues. From germline, CDR1 is MGHDK and CDR2 SYGVNS. The CDR3 DNA reads TGTGCCAGCAGTGAATCGGCAGGGGGCAACGGCTACACCTTC. Protein product: CASSESAGGNGYTF.

V gene TRBV28 combines with J gene TRBJ1-5, with a possible D match to TRBD1 (5 bases). The V end was cut by 1 base, the J end by 6 bases, with 10 bases between. The CDR3 contains 14 residues. Germline V gene sequence: CDR1 MDHEN, CDR2 SYDVKM. This chain's CDR3 is CASSLSVQGQPQHF. In DNA form, the CDR3 reads TGTGCCAGCAGTTTATCAGTCCAGGGTCAGCCCCAGCATTTT.

This clone has only a few counts. The sample contains more than one DNA sequence encoding this CDR3. CDR3 sequence (DNA): TGCGCCAGCAGCTTGGGTCAGAACTACGAGCAGTACTTC. Amino acids: CASSLGQNYEQYF. V and J are TRBV5-1 and TRBJ2-7, with no clear D. Germline CDR1 is SGHRS and CDR2 is YFSETQ. V gave up 0 bases and J gave up 3 bases, with 7 bases separating them. The CDR3 sequence is 13 residues long.

The rearrangement joins TRBV7-8 to TRBJ1-5; D is possibly TRBD1 (5 bases). The CDR3 loop spans 15 amino acids. CDR1 is SGHVS, CDR2 FQNEAQ, per germline. The germline V and J ends were trimmed by 5 bases and 4 bases, with 15 bases remaining between them. The DNA for the CDR3 is TGTGCCAGCAGCGCCGCGGGACGCACTAATCAGCCCCAGCATTTT. Amino acid sequence: CASSAAGRTNQPQHF.

Concerning this clone: An end of the junction does not agree with germline; a read error may underlie this. This rearrangement joins TRBV2 to TRBJ2-2; 10 bases align to TRBD1. The CDR3 spans 14 residues. Germline-derived CDR1 and CDR2 are SNHLY and FYNNEI. CDR3 region: CAGRGQGFTGELFF. The CDR3 nucleotides are TGTGCCGGCAGGGGACAGGGGTTCACCGGGGAGCTGTTTTTT.

This clone was seen only once. The rearrangement joins TRBV5-8 to TRBJ2-3; weak D call: TRBD2 (7 bases). Germline values: CDR1 SGHTS, CDR2 YDEGEE. Trimming left V 2 bases short and J 6 bases short, with 19 bases between. CDR3 length: 16 residues. The CDR3 spells CASSLVGRGAMDTQYF. The CDR3 coding sequence is TGTGCCAGCAGCTTAGTCGGTCGGGGGGCCATGGATACGCAGTATTTT. Supplemented by reference TRBV5-8 and TRBJ2-3, the full variable domain reads EAGVTQSPTHLIKTRGQQATLRCSPISGHTSVYWYQQALGLGLQFLLWYDEGEERNRGNFPPRFSGRQFPNYSSELNVNALELEDSALYLCASSLVGRGAMDTQYFGPGTRLTVL.

The chain links TRBV5-6 to TRBJ1-2, with D unclear. Germline V gene data show CDR1 as SGHDT and CDR2 as YYEEEE. The CDR3 has 14 amino acids. V lost 0 bases and J 8 bases, leaving 14 bases between the germline ends. The CDR3 coding sequence is TGTGCCAGCAGCTTGGAGGAGGGTCGAGGAGGCTACACCTTC. It is translated as CASSLEEGRGGYTF.

The V and J genes are TRBV5-4 and TRBJ2-1; 8 nucleotides match TRBD2. V shed 4 bases, J shed 6 bases, and the junction held 9 bases outside the gene matches. The CDR3 is 15 amino acids. In germline, CDR1 is SGHNT, CDR2 YYREEE (reference sequence). CDR3 loop: CASSLPGTRINEQFF. DNA of the CDR3: TGTGCCAGCAGCCTTCCGGGGACTAGGATCAATGAGCAGTTCTTC. The variable domain in full, with the rest retrieved from reference TRBV5-4 and TRBJ2-1, is ETGVTQSPTHLIKTRGQQVTLRCSSQSGHNTVSWYQQALGQGPQFIFQYYREEENGRGNFPPRFSGLQFPNYSSELNVNALELDDSALYLCASSLPGTRINEQFFGPGTRLTVL.

The chain combines TRBV30 with TRBJ1-1, with D possibly matching TRBD1 (6 bases). Trimming removed 3 bases from V and 10 bases from J, with 15 bases in between. This CDR3 is 12 amino acids long. The germline V gene encodes CDR1 GTSNPN and CDR2 SVGIG (reference sequence). The CDR3 region has the DNA TGTGCCTGGAGCAAAAGGGGGGGAAGAGCTTTCTTT. It specifies CAWSKRGGRAFF.

This clone turned up a few times. This chain uses TRBV7-9 with TRBJ1-5; tentative D call: TRBD1 (5 bases). Germline CDR1 SEHNR, CDR2 FQNEAQ (reference sequence). Trimming removed 5 bases from V and 3 bases from J, with 8 bases in between. The CDR3 runs 13 residues. The DNA of the CDR3 is TGTGCCAGCAGCCGGGGGGACAATCAGCCCCAGCATTTT. Translated: CASSRGDNQPQHF.

The CDR3 nucleotides are TGTGCCAGCAGTTTTGGGGGGGGGACCGGGGAGCTGTTTTTT. It encodes CASSFGGGTGELFF. The genes are TRBV27 and TRBJ2-2; TRBD2 matches at 7 bases. There are 14 residues in the CDR3. V shed 3 bases, J shed 5 bases, and the junction held 3 bases outside the gene matches. Germline CDR1 MNHEY, CDR2 SMNVEV (reference sequence).

The J gene is TRBJ1-4, the V gene TRBV7-8; D is perhaps TRBD1 (5 bases). The CDR3 spans 16 residues. V shed 5 bases and J shed 0 bases, with 13 bases lying between them. Germline CDR1 reads SGHVS; CDR2 reads FQNEAQ. In DNA form, the CDR3 reads TGTGCCAGCAGCCGGTTTCAACAGGCAACTAATGAAAAACTGTTTTTT. Translated: CASSRFQQATNEKLFF.

This clone occurred a few times. The V gene is TRBV6-5, the J gene TRBJ1-1; D is unclear. The CDR3 sequence is 15 residues long. With 7 bases removed from V and 1 base from J, the gap between germline ends came to 16 bases. The V gene's germline CDR1 is MNHEY and CDR2 SVGAGI. CDR3 residues: CASIHGEGRNTEAFF. The CDR3 coding sequence is TGTGCCAGCATCCACGGGGAAGGGCGGAACACTGAAGCTTTCTTT.

CDR3 sequence reads: CASSPGGDAYEQYF. DNA of the CDR3: TGTGCCAGCAGCCCCGGGGGGGACGCCTACGAGCAGTACTTC. The rearrangement joins TRBV5-4 to TRBJ2-5; TRBD2 agrees at 8 bases. The assigned J gene may be wrong: the sequence end matches TRBJ2-7 better. The V gene's germline CDR1 is SGHNT and CDR2 YYREEE (reference sequence). The CDR3 is 14 amino acids.

The chain employs TRBV7-8 and TRBJ2-7, with 9 bases lining up with TRBD2. The germline V gene encodes CDR1 SGHVS and CDR2 FQNEAQ. Trimming took 5 bases from V and 7 from J; bases not matched to a gene: 9. The CDR3 consists of 14 residues. CDR3 nucleotides: TGTGCCAGCAGCGACGGGGCGGGGGGGAGAGAGCAGTACTTC. As protein: CASSDGAGGREQYF.